The clone carrying this T cell receptor beta chain occurred a few times. Its antigen is undetermined. Use of 60 Vbeta and 13 Jbeta primers characterized the PCR. Method: immunoSEQ multiplex PCR; TCRdb's copy keeps in-frame clones and lacks some. The sample lists 100,000 to 150,000 clones; around two thirds were seen once. The data originate from a study of cytomegalovirus exposure and HLA in healthy donors. Study-wide findings and caveats: Later work found most CMV-associated TCR beta chains apparently HLA-restricted. A later analysis reportedly identified an Asian-associated ancestry cluster as carrying fewer N-insertions than the approximately 670-donor mean. A later analysis showed HLA-associated TCR beta chains outstripping equally common others in clonal expansion.

Although they were nominally healthy when sampled, donors likely had unrecorded immune exposures. The receptor's source is a man aged 60 to 75 in good health and CMV-seropositive. Sequences were obtained from PBMCs.

The CDR3 coding sequence is TGTGCCAGCAGCCGGGACAGCCGTTGGGCTTTCTTT. It codes for CASSRDSRWAFF. The chain employs TRBV14 and TRBJ1-1; 7 bases are a match to TRBD1. CDR1 is SGHDN and CDR2 is FVKESK in the germline V gene. Trimming removed 4 bases from V and 11 bases from J; junction bases left unmatched: 7. The CDR3 runs 12 residues.